This TCR beta chain was captured by sequencing in a study of metastatic and nonmetastatic thyroid tumors (dated by TCRdb to 2019 to 2021). Context from the whole study: For patients with malignant and with benign thyroid disease, the researchers compared repertoires between peripheral blood samples and tumor or nodule tissue samples.

This clone was found many times. Its antigen is currently not known. Within one base of it there is no much larger clone, and no base qualities were kept. No treatment had been received by any patient before thyroid surgery. Patient clinical samples collected from the early 2010s to the late 2010s were retrospectively analysed using T-cell receptor beta sequencing. The library was produced with PCR. TCRdb names Illumina HiSeq 4000 as the instrument used. High-throughput sequencing was used to profile the TCR beta-chain CDR3 region of every patient. Turning to the authors' computational methods: Drawing on CDR3 differences between clinicopathological groups, the researchers built a classifier meant to tell apart patients with distant-metastatic papillary thyroid cancer. The Shannon index was used to assess repertoire diversity, and the Morisita-Horn index was used to assess tumor-blood repertoire similarity. The public reads were quality trimmed at Q25 with fastp and then assembled into clones with MiXCR by TCRdb, keeping productive beta chains. The V and J calls come from TCRdb's annotation, not from the publication. The sample table holds roughly 41,000 clones, of which about a sixth were seen once. The ten largest clones capture over 3.5% of the sample.

The V and J ends are trimmed by 7 bases and 5 bases, leaving 18 bases between them. CDR1 and CDR2 (SGHRS, YFSETQ) derive from the germline V gene. From its cysteine to its phenylalanine, the CDR3 spans 14 amino acids. Only the CDR3 portion is preserved as DNA: 42 bases, with reading frame beginning at the first base. General study outcomes and caveats: TCR beta diversity was reported as significantly higher in malignant tumors than in benign nodules, in both blood and tumor samples.

The TCR was taken from a female donor with papillary thyroid cancer or a benign thyroid nodule (not recorded which). Some clones in this sample may be carry-over from other donors' samples. The chain links TRBV5-1 with TRBJ2-5; a tentative D call is TRBD2 (6 bases match). Source material: blood. CDR3 region: CASGPEGAGETQYF. The sequence in DNA is TGCGCCAGCGGTCCCGAAGGCGCGGGGGAGACCCAGTACTTC. Here the CDR3 is joined to the reference TRBV5-1 and TRBJ2-5 genes, and the full variable domain is: KAGVTQTPRYLIKTRGQQVTLSCSPISGHRSVSWYQQTPGQGLQFLFEYFSETQRNKGNFPGRFSGRQFSNSRSEMNVSTLELGDSALYLCASGPEGAGETQYFGPGTRLLVL.